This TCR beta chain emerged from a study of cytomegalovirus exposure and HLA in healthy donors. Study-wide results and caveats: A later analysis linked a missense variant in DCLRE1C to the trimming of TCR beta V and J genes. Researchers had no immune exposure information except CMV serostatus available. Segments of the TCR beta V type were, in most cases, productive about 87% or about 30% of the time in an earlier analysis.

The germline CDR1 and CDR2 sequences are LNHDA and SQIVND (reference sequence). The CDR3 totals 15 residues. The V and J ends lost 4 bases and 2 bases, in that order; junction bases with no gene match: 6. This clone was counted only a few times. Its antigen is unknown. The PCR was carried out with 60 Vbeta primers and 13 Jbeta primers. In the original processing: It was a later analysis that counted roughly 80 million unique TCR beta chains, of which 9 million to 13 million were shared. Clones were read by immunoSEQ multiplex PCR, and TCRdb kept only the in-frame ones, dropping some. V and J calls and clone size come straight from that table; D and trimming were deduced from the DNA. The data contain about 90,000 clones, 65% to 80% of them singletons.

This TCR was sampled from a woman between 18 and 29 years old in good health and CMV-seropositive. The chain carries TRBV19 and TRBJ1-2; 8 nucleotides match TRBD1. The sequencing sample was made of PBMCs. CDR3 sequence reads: CASSTPGQANYGYTF. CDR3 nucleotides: TGTGCCAGTAGTACGCCGGGACAGGCGAACTATGGCTACACCTTC.